These 20 T cell receptor beta chains came from one sample sequenced in a study of cytomegalovirus exposure and HLA in healthy donors. With 60 Vbeta and 13 Jbeta primers, the PCR was carried out. TCRdb's table, derived via immunoSEQ multiplex PCR, lists solely in-frame clones and lacks some. The sample yields about 62,000 clones, approximately 75% seen once. Sequenced input: PBMCs. The source of these receptors is a woman aged 30 to 39 in good health and CMV-seronegative.

The table lists this clone with a count of one. As DNA, the CDR3 is TGTGCCAGCAGCTTGGGGGTGGCGGCCTATGGCTACACCTTC. Its protein product is CASSLGVAAYGYTF. The chain carries TRBV5-6 and TRBJ1-2; no reliable D call. In germline, CDR1 is SGHDT, CDR2 YYEEEE. The CDR3 totals 14 residues. V was cut by 0 bases and J by 4 bases, with 10 bases left in between.

This clone was found a few times. J is TRBJ1-1 and V is TRBV29-1; unclear D gene. Germline V gene data show CDR1 as SQVTM and CDR2 as ANQGSEA. Trimming took off 6 bases at V and 1 base at J, with 21 bases between the two ends. This CDR3 region has 16 residues. CDR3 amino acids: CSVCLTGGSWNTEAFF. For the CDR3, the DNA is TGCAGCGTGTGTTTAACGGGAGGGTCCTGGAACACTGAAGCTTTCTTT. Full variable domain (outside the CDR3, taken from reference TRBV29-1 and TRBJ1-1): SAVISQKPSRDICQRGTSLTIQCQVDSQVTMMFWYRQQPGQSLTLIATANQGSEATYESGFVIDKFPISRPNLTFSTLTVSNMSPEDSSIYLCSVCLTGGSWNTEAFFGQGTRLTVV.

The rearrangement links TRBV2 to TRBJ2-3; no definite D call. Trimming removed 8 bases at V and 0 bases at J, with 15 bases between. In germline, CDR1 is SNHLY, CDR2 FYNNEI. There are 15 residues in the CDR3. CDR3 residues: CASSLESASTDTQYF. The CDR3 bases are TGTGCCAGCTCCCTCGAGAGTGCTAGCACAGATACGCAGTATTTT.

This chain links TRBV29-1 with TRBJ2-2; 7 positions match TRBD1. V shed 1 base and J 6 bases; nucleotides not matched to a gene: 2. CDR3 size: 13 residues. CDR1 and CDR2 (germline): SQVTM, ANQGSEA. The CDR3 coding sequence is TGCAGCGTTGAAGGACAGGGCCCCGGGGAGCTGTTTTTT. Encoded protein: CSVEGQGPGELFF.

This rearrangement joins TRBV9 to TRBJ2-1; possible D gene TRBD2, 6 bases. CDR3 length: 15 residues. Germline V lookup: CDR1 SGDLS, CDR2 YYNGEE. The germline V and J ends were trimmed by 3 bases and 8 bases, with 18 bases remaining between them. CDR3 nucleotide sequence: TGTGCCAGCAGCGCGACTAGTCCCCCTAGGGATGAGCAGTTCTTC. Protein sequence: CASSATSPPRDEQFF.

This chain connects TRBV5-4 to TRBJ2-5, with TRBD2 identical over 14 bases. The CDR3 length is 17 residues. The ends lost 4 bases at V and 5 bases at J; junction bases unmatched: 10. Germline CDR1 reads SGHNT; CDR2 reads YYREEE (reference sequence). This CDR3 is CASSLSTSGRARETQYF. In nucleotides, the CDR3 is TGTGCCAGCAGCCTTTCGACTAGCGGGAGGGCCAGGGAGACCCAGTACTTC.

The chain is built from TRBV6-6 and TRBJ1-2; D ambiguous. Looked up from germline, CDR1 is MNHNY and CDR2 is SVGAGI (reference sequence). The CDR3 loop spans 13 amino acids. Between the trimmed V and J ends, which lost 4 bases and 7 bases, there was a span of 13 bases. CDR3 sequence: CASSSGQEGGYTF. The CDR3 DNA is TGTGCCAGCAGTTCCGGGCAGGAGGGTGGCTACACCTTC.

This chain links TRBV27 with TRBJ2-5; 8 bases match TRBD1. CDR3 length equals 14 residues. The trim removed 5 bases at V and 1 base at J, leaving 3 bases unmatched. Germline lookup yields CDR1 MNHEY and CDR2 SMNVEV (reference sequence). The CDR3 loop reads CASSPQGAQETQYF. For the CDR3, the DNA is TGTGCCAGCAGTCCTCAGGGGGCCCAAGAGACCCAGTACTTC.

This clone has more than one count but fewer than ten. The gene calls are TRBV5-4 and TRBJ2-7, with TRBD2 matching over 10 bases. CDR3 size: 12 residues. Looked up from germline, CDR1 is SGHNT and CDR2 is YYREEE (reference sequence). V shed 4 bases, J shed 6 bases, and the junction held 1 base outside the gene matches. CDR3 DNA: TGTGCCAGCAGCGTAGCGGGAGGCGAGCAGTACGTC. Residues: CASSVAGGEQYV.

This clone was counted once. The chain is built from TRBV27 and TRBJ2-7; 9 bases agree with TRBD1. The germline gives CDR1 MNHEY, CDR2 SMNVEV (reference sequence). The CDR3 runs to 14 residues. J lost 4 bases, V lost 2 bases, and 3 bases had no gene match. CDR3 residues: CASSLGDRVYEQYF. CDR3 DNA: TGTGCCAGCAGTTTAGGGGACAGGGTTTACGAGCAGTACTTC.

The chain employs TRBV28 and TRBJ2-5; 12 bases map to TRBD2. The J call may be faulty, since TRBJ2-7 better matches the DNA end. CDR1 and CDR2 (germline): MDHEN, SYDVKM. The CDR3 length is 15 residues. CDR3 coding DNA: TGTGCCAGCACCCTAGCGGGAGGGTACCTCACCGAGCAGTACTTC. As protein: CASTLAGGYLTEQYF.

V is TRBV10-3 and J is TRBJ2-5, with a weak D call TRBD2 (6 bases). CDR3 length equals 14 residues. V was pared by 2 bases and J by 1 base, with 8 bases between. Looked up from germline, CDR1 is ENHRY and CDR2 is SYGVKD. In DNA, the CDR3 is TGTGCCATCAGTGAGGGAGGGGTCCAAGAGACCCAGTACTTC. It specifies CAISEGGVQETQYF.

This chain connects TRBV15 to TRBJ1-1; D remains unclear. Trimming cost V 0 bases and J 4 bases, with 9 bases left between them. This CDR3 contains 14 residues. Germline V CDR1 and CDR2: LNHNV, YYDKDF (reference sequence). Here the CDR3 DNA reads TGTGCCACCAGCAGAGAGATGTCCGGCACTGAAGCTTTCTTT. This gives the protein CATSREMSGTEAFF.

The V and J genes are TRBV6-1 and TRBJ2-1; a weak D match, TRBD2 (6 bases). From germline, CDR1 is MNHNS and CDR2 SASEGT. The CDR3 has 14 residues. Deletions cut 7 bases from V and 0 bases from J, with 10 bases between. The CDR3 coding sequence is TGTGCCAGCAACAGCGGGTTCTCCTACAATGAGCAGTTCTTC. This encodes CASNSGFSYNEQFF.

This clone occurred a few times. Other DNA sequences in this specimen translate into the identical CDR3. The V gene is TRBV7-8, the J gene TRBJ2-5; the D is unclear. V was cut by 3 bases and J by 4 bases, with 6 bases left in between. Germline lookup yields CDR1 SGHVS and CDR2 FQNEAQ. This CDR3 has 12 residues. In nucleotides, the CDR3 is TGTGCCAGCAGCTTTAACAGAGAGACCCAGTACTTC. Its translation: CASSFNRETQYF.

The chain recombines TRBV2 with TRBJ2-7; D may be TRBD2 (6 bases). This CDR3 spans 11 amino acids. CDR1 SNHLY and CDR2 FYNNEI come from the germline V gene. Trimming stripped 6 bases from V and 5 bases from J, with 8 bases between. In nucleotides, the CDR3 is TGTGCCAGCAGCGGGAGAAACGAGCAGTACTTC. This gives the protein CASSGRNEQYF.

This clone was counted between two and nine times. This chain links TRBV29-1 with TRBJ1-1; perhaps TRBD1 as D (6 bases). There are 14 residues in the CDR3. Germline lookup yields CDR1 SQVTM and CDR2 ANQGSEA. Trimming left V 2 bases short and J 0 bases short, with 10 bases between. The DNA of the CDR3 is TGCAGCGTTGAAAGGGGGGGGGTGAACACTGAAGCTTTCTTT. This translates into CSVERGGVNTEAFF.

This clone has only one observation. CDR3 bases: TGTGCCAGCAGCCAAGCCCCAGGGGGCGGCGATGAGCAGTTCTTC. It is translated as CASSQAPGGGDEQFF. The rearrangement joins TRBV4-2 to TRBJ2-1; 8 bases agree with TRBD1. The J segment lost 8 bases and the V segment lost 1 base, leaving 7 bases of the junction unmatched. Looked up from germline, CDR1 is LGHNA and CDR2 is YNFKEQ. The CDR3 has 15 amino acids.

This sequence joins TRBV27 and TRBJ2-1; the match to TRBD2 covers 10 bases. Losses at the gene ends were 3 bases for V and 4 bases for J; bases not matched to a gene: 6. CDR3 size: 16 residues. Germline values: CDR1 MNHEY, CDR2 SMNVEV (reference sequence). CDR3 amino acids: CASSFPSSGRYNEQFF. The CDR3 DNA reads as TGTGCCAGCAGTTTTCCCTCTAGCGGGAGATACAATGAGCAGTTCTTC.

This clone appeared a few times. The chain uses TRBV5-1 and TRBJ2-7, with 7 positions matching TRBD1. Germline loops: CDR1 SGHRS, CDR2 YFSETQ. With 4 bases clipped from V and 2 bases from J, the junction kept 6 bases outside the gene matches. The CDR3 loop spans 14 amino acids. CDR3 protein: CASSDSGTAYEQYF. The DNA for the CDR3 is TGCGCCAGCAGCGACTCCGGGACAGCCTACGAGCAGTACTTC.